This is a list of T cell receptor beta chains from one sample in a study of shared clonotypes between healthy human individuals. Sequencing used immunoSEQ multiplex PCR; TCRdb keeps in-frame clones, though not all of them. The data hold about 2.3 million clones, with around 92% observed a single time. Sample: naive CD4+ T cells from PBMCs. All receptors derive from a young man in good health. Some clones in this sample may be carry-over from other donors' samples. Both conserved end residues are part of each CDR3. The D gene is left open where the match is weak. Some rows have no size entry. The others give once, few or many, or a class for an expanded clone.

v_call	j_call	clone_size	d_call	cdr3_aa	cdr3_nt
TRBV18	TRBJ1-5	-	-	CASSPLSPGSNQPQHF	TGTGCCAGCTCACCTTTGTCCCCAGGGAGCAATCAGCCCCAGCATTTT
TRBV7-9	TRBJ2-6	-	-	CASSPSSLSGANVLTF	TGTGCCAGCAGCCCGTCCTCACTTTCTGGGGCCAACGTCCTGACTTTC
TRBV15	TRBJ1-4	-	-	CATSRDSGGWGEKLFF	TGTGCCACCAGCAGAGACAGTGGGGGATGGGGTGAAAAACTGTTTTTT
TRBV19	TRBJ1-1	once	TRBD1	CASSTRQGVLTEAFF	TGTGCCAGTAGTACCCGACAGGGGGTACTCACTGAAGCTTTCTTT
TRBV7-2	TRBJ2-7	-	TRBD2	CASSLAGLAGVLNEQYF	TGTGCCAGCAGCTTAGCGGGACTAGCGGGAGTTCTCAACGAGCAGTACTTC
TRBV11-3	TRBJ2-3	-	-	CASSLGLSTDTQYF	TGTGCCAGCAGCTTAGGCCTGAGCACAGATACGCAGTATTTT
TRBV2	TRBJ2-3	-	TRBD2	CASSGLRIGRADTDTQYF	TGTGCCAGCAGTGGATTGCGGATCGGGAGGGCCGACACAGATACGCAGTATTTT
TRBV9	TRBJ2-3	-	TRBD2	CASSVGLAANTDTQYF	TGTGCCAGCAGCGTAGGACTAGCGGCCAACACAGATACGCAGTATTTT
TRBV9	TRBJ2-3	-	-	CASSVAGRGYTDTQYF	TGTGCCAGCAGCGTAGCGGGCAGGGGCTACACAGATACGCAGTATTTT
TRBV28	TRBJ1-2	-	-	CASSSPYYGYTF	TGTGCCAGCAGTTCACCGTACTATGGCTACACCTTC
TRBV28	TRBJ2-1	-	-	CASSGGPGVYNEQFF	TGTGCCAGCAGCGGCGGGCCAGGGGTCTACAATGAGCAGTTCTTC
TRBV2	TRBJ1-1	once	-	CASSDSRNTEAFF	TGTGCCAGCAGTGATTCCAGGAACACTGAAGCTTTCTTT
TRBV7-3	TRBJ2-1	-	-	CASSTRASSEQFF	TGTGCCAGCAGCACCCGAGCTTCCTCTGAGCAGTTCTTC
TRBV28	TRBJ1-1	-	TRBD1	CASSTTGGRTEAFF	TGTGCCAGCAGCACAACAGGGGGCCGCACTGAAGCTTTCTTT